These T cell receptor beta chains were read from a single sample in a study of T cell responses to AZD1222 COVID-19 vaccine. The method was immunoSEQ multiplex PCR; TCRdb's version includes in-frame clones alone and lacks a portion of them. This repertoire shows some 150,000 clones, roughly 89% found once; its top ten account for roughly 4.7%. Specimen: peripheral blood, collected on day 0 of AZD1222 vaccination. The receptors come from an adult in good health. Both conserved end residues are part of each CDR3. A D gene is named only where the DNA matches it firmly. Clone size, where shown, is once, few, many, or a class for clones that have expanded.

NA	TRBV5-6	NA	TRBJ2-7	TGTGCCAGCAGCTTGGCGATAAGGGGGGAGCAGTACTTC	CASSLAIRGEQYF
NA	TRBV5-4	NA	TRBJ2-2	TGTGCCAGCAGCTTAGACAGAAACACCGGGGAGCTGTTTTTT	CASSLDRNTGELFF
TRBD1	TRBV19	NA	TRBJ2-1	TGTGCCAGTAGTATCGGGACAGCCACCTACAATGAGCAGTTCTTC	CASSIGTATYNEQFF
NA	TRBV6-5	NA	TRBJ1-1	TGTGCCAGCAGTTACTCGAGGGCATCGAACACTGAAGCTTTCTTT	CASSYSRASNTEAFF
NA	TRBV12-3/TRBV12-4	NA	TRBJ1-4	TGTGCCAGCAGTTTAAATAGGTGGGAAAAACTGTTTTTT	CASSLNRWEKLFF
NA	TRBV7-8	NA	TRBJ2-2	TGTGCCAGCAGCTTAAAAGCGCAGGAGCTGTTTTTT	CASSLKAQELFF
NA	TRBV28	NA	TRBJ1-1	TGTGCCAGCGTCAACACTGAAGCTTTCTTT	CASVNTEAFF
TRBD1	TRBV6-2/TRBV6-3	once	TRBJ1-2	TGTGCCAGCAGTTTCACAGGGGGACCGAGATCCACCTTC	CASSFTGGPRSTF
NA	TRBV6-5	NA	TRBJ1-1	TGTGCCAGCAGTCCCCTACCGAACACTGAAGCTTTCTTT	CASSPLPNTEAFF
NA	TRBV3-1/TRBV3-2	NA	TRBJ2-1	TGTGCCAGCAGCCAAGATTGGAATGAGCAGTTCTTC	CASSQDWNEQFF
NA	TRBV6-2/TRBV6-3	NA	TRBJ2-1	TGTGCCAGCAGTTATTTCGGCTACAATGAGCAGTTCTTC	CASSYFGYNEQFF
NA	TRBV4-3	NA	TRBJ1-4	TGCGCCAGCAGCCAAGATCCAGGGAGGAATGAAAAACTGTTTTTT	CASSQDPGRNEKLFF
TRBD1	TRBV5-5	NA	TRBJ1-6	TGTGCCAGCAGCTTAGCCCCGGGACAGCAAAATTCACCCCTCCACTTT	CASSLAPGQQNSPLHF
TRBD2	TRBV27	NA	TRBJ2-3	TGTGCCAGCAGTTTTTCGGGGGGACTAGCGGGAGGGCCAGATACGCAGTATTTT	CASSFSGGLAGGPDTQYF
NA	TRBV7-2	NA	TRBJ2-5	TGTGCCAGCAGATTACCCCCTCAGGAGACCCAGTACTTC	CASRLPPQETQYF
NA	TRBV28	NA	TRBJ1-2	TGTGCCAGCAGTTTACGGGGTAACTATGGCTACACCTTC	CASSLRGNYGYTF
TRBD2	TRBV3-1/TRBV3-2	NA	TRBJ2-7	TGTGCCAGCGGGGCCCGGGGGGGATACGAGCAGTACTTC	CASGARGGYEQYF
NA	TRBV9	NA	TRBJ2-2	TGTGCCAGCAGCGCCTCCGCCCGTTCTGCCCCGAACACCGGGGAGCTGTTTTTT	CASSASARSAPNTGELFF
NA	TRBV6-5	NA	TRBJ1-6	TGTGCCAGCAGTTTGGGCCGCACGGCGAATTCACCCCTCCACTTT	CASSLGRTANSPLHF
NA	TRBV7-8	few	TRBJ1-3	TGTGCCAGCAGCTTAGATTCCGGGGGCAGTACTGGAAACACCATATATTTT	CASSLDSGGSTGNTIYF
NA	TRBV5-4	once	TRBJ2-3	TGTGCCAGCAGCTCTGGGTCCTACACAGATACGCAGTATTTT	CASSSGSYTDTQYF
TRBD1	TRBV19	NA	TRBJ2-7	TGTGCCAGCCGTCCCGGACAGGGAAGTTACGAGCAGTACTTC	CASRPGQGSYEQYF
NA	TRBV27	NA	TRBJ1-1	TGTGCCAACACGGAGAACACTGAAGCTTTCTTT	CANTENTEAFF
NA	TRBV7-2	NA	TRBJ1-5	TGTGCCAGCAGCCCTTGGTCGGGCGGGGTTCAGCCCCAGCATTTT	CASSPWSGGVQPQHF
NA	TRBV19	NA	TRBJ2-1	TGTGCCAGTAGTATAGTTAGCGGCGGTGGACGCAATGAGCAGTTCTTC	CASSIVSGGGRNEQFF
TRBD2	TRBV11-2	NA	TRBJ2-7	TGTGCCAGCAGCTTGCCCCCGGGACTAGCGGGCCGATCCTACGAGCAGTACTTC	CASSLPPGLAGRSYEQYF
NA	TRBV7-2	NA	TRBJ1-5	TGTGCCAGCAGCGCAGGACAACTAAGCAATCAGCCCCAGCATTTT	CASSAGQLSNQPQHF
NA	TRBV27	NA	TRBJ1-2	TGTGCCAGCAGTTCAGGGGTCAACTATGGCTACACCTTC	CASSSGVNYGYTF
NA	TRBV7-9	NA	TRBJ2-2	TGTGCCAGCAGCTCCACTGTAGAGAACACCGGGGAGCTGTTTTTT	CASSSTVENTGELFF
NA	TRBV5-1	NA	TRBJ1-2	TGCGCCAGCAGCTTGTCCATATCGACAGCAGTTAACTATGGCTACACCTTC	CASSLSISTAVNYGYTF
NA	TRBV21-1	NA	TRBJ2-7	TGTGCCAGCAGGGATACTGTAAGGGGGACAGGACCTTACGAGCAGTACTTC	CASRDTVRGTGPYEQYF
NA	TRBV28	NA	TRBJ1-3	TGTGCCAGCAGTTCCTTGGACGGGCAGGGTAACACCATATATTTT	CASSSLDGQGNTIYF
TRBD1	TRBV6-5	NA	TRBJ1-1	TGTGCCAGCAGTTACTCAAGGGGGCATACTGAAGCTTTCTTT	CASSYSRGHTEAFF
TRBD1	TRBV5-1	NA	TRBJ2-2	TGCGCCAGCAGCTTGGGTCCGGGACAGAGCACCGGGGAGCTGTTTTTT	CASSLGPGQSTGELFF
NA	TRBV5-1	NA	TRBJ2-1	TGCGCCTCCAGCTTCGGGCTAGAGCAGTTCTTC	CASSFGLEQFF
NA	TRBV3-1/TRBV3-2	NA	TRBJ1-2	TGTGCCAGCAGCCATCTGGATTATGGCTACACCTTC	CASSHLDYGYTF
NA	TRBV9	NA	TRBJ2-7	TGTGCCAGCAGCCCCCGGAGGCAGGTGGGTTCCTACGAGCAGTACTTC	CASSPRRQVGSYEQYF
TRBD1	TRBV19	NA	TRBJ1-5	TGTGCCAGTAGTGGTACAGGGGGTAAACATCAGCCCCAGCATTTT	CASSGTGGKHQPQHF
NA	TRBV9	NA	TRBJ1-3	TGTGCCAGCAGCGTAGGGGTACAAAGTGGAAACACCATATATTTT	CASSVGVQSGNTIYF
NA	TRBV10-3	NA	TRBJ2-3	TGTGCCATCAGTGAGTCGATTGGTAGGGGCACAGATACGCAGTATTTT	CAISESIGRGTDTQYF
NA	TRBV7-2	NA	TRBJ2-3	TGTGCCAGCAGCTTAGGTCGGACAGCAGGAACAGATACGCAGTATTTT	CASSLGRTAGTDTQYF
NA	TRBV6-1	few	TRBJ2-7	TGTGCCAGCAGTGAAAGCTCCTACGAGCAGTACTTC	CASSESSYEQYF
NA	TRBV6-2/TRBV6-3	NA	TRBJ2-3	TGTGCCAGCAGTTACTCTGGGGACACAGATACGCAGTATTTT	CASSYSGDTDTQYF
NA	TRBV19	NA	TRBJ2-3	TGTGCCAGTAGTAATTCAGGGGCTCAGGCAGATACGCAGTATTTT	CASSNSGAQADTQYF
TRBD2	TRBV7-2	once	TRBJ2-5	TGTGCCAGCAGCTTAGCTCTAGCGGGAGAGACCCAGTACTTC	CASSLALAGETQYF
NA	TRBV28	NA	TRBJ2-3	TGTGCCAGCAGTGTGGGGGGGGCAGGGGCTACAGATACGCAGTATTTT	CASSVGGAGATDTQYF
NA	TRBV24-1	NA	TRBJ1-2	TGTGCCACCAGTGATTCCCCTGACCCCTATGGCTACACCTTC	CATSDSPDPYGYTF
TRBD2	TRBV11-3	NA	TRBJ2-1	TGTGCCAGCAGCTTAGGCCCTAGCGGGCGCTCCTACAATGAGCAGTTCTTC	CASSLGPSGRSYNEQFF
NA	TRBV6-5	NA	TRBJ1-6	TGTGCCAGCAGTTACGGCCGGGACTACAATTCACCCCTCCACTTT	CASSYGRDYNSPLHF
NA	TRBV7-2	NA	TRBJ1-6	TGTGCCAGCAGCCATCCATCAGGGTACACCTATAATTCACCCCTCCACTTT	CASSHPSGYTYNSPLHF
NA	TRBV2	NA	TRBJ1-2	TGTGCCAGCAGCCCCTTGGGGGACCGAGCTAACTATGGCTACACCTTC	CASSPLGDRANYGYTF
NA	TRBV6-6	NA	TRBJ1-2	TGTGCCAGCAGAACCCCGACCCCAGATGACTACACCTTC	CASRTPTPDDYTF
TRBD2	TRBV4-2	NA	TRBJ2-3	TGTGCCAGCAGCCAAGGAGGGACTAGCGGGAGGTCAGATACGCAGTATTTT	CASSQGGTSGRSDTQYF
TRBD2	TRBV7-3	NA	TRBJ2-1	TGTGCCAGCAGCTTACAACCCATAGCGGGAGGGCGGGGTGAGCAGTTCTTC	CASSLQPIAGGRGEQFF
NA	TRBV9	NA	TRBJ2-3	TGTGCCAGCAGCGCGACCACAGATACGCAGTATTTT	CASSATTDTQYF
NA	TRBV3-1/TRBV3-2	NA	TRBJ1-5	TGTGCCAGCAGCCAAGATTTTGGTACCCGCAATCAGCCCCAGCATTTT	CASSQDFGTRNQPQHF
NA	TRBV19	once	TRBJ1-5	TGTGCCAGTAGTATAAGGGGAACGCAGCCCCAGCATTTT	CASSIRGTQPQHF
TRBD1	TRBV2	NA	TRBJ1-2	TGTGCCAGCACCTTGACAGGGGGCGGCTATGGCTATGGCTACACCTTC	CASTLTGGGYGYGYTF
NA	TRBV5-1	NA	TRBJ2-1	TGCGCCAGCAGCTTTCTACAGGGAGGGGGCTCCTACAATGAGCAGTTCTTC	CASSFLQGGGSYNEQFF